A single sample is the source of the 8 T cell receptor beta chains below, sequenced in a study of blood T cells in healthy people across ages. Primers used in a second PCR of roughly 7 to 12 cycles were a sample-barcoded 5' primer and a J-beta primer mix. A single record per CDR3 protein comes from TCRdb applying MiXCR to the 5' RACE reads. This sample yields approximately 1,700,000 distinct CDR3 sequences, of which approximately 40% are seen a single time; more than 20% belongs to the top ten. Sequencing was carried out using blood. These receptors originate from a human donor in good health.

The chain links TRBV7-9 to TRBJ1-4; possible D gene TRBD1, 5 bases. V was trimmed by 1 base and J by 5 bases, leaving 11 bases between them. Germline values: CDR1 SEHNR, CDR2 FQNEAQ (reference sequence). CDR3 length: 15 residues. In DNA form, the CDR3 reads TGTGCCAGCAGCTTAGGAGGGACGCAAAATGAAAAACTGTTTTTT. Amino acid sequence: CASSLGGTQNEKLFF.

The V and J genes are TRBV12-3 or TRBV12-4 and TRBJ1-2; 8 nucleotides agree with TRBD1. The CDR3 covers 13 residues. The ends lost 2 bases at V and 8 bases at J; junction bases unmatched: 4. The CDR3 protein is CASSLSTGVGYTF. For the CDR3, the DNA is TGTGCCAGCAGTTTATCGACAGGGGTCGGCTACACCTTC.

This clonotype was recorded only once. The chain links TRBV20-1 to TRBJ2-7, with TRBD2 as a possible D gene (6 bases). The last part of the DNA fits TRBJ2-5 better; the J call may be wrong. CDR1 and CDR2 from the germline V gene are DFQATT and SNEGSKA (reference sequence). CDR3 size: 16 residues. The CDR3 loop reads CSASQIRDWIKETQYF. The CDR3 DNA reads as TGCAGTGCTAGCCAGATCCGGGACTGGATTAAAGAGACCCAGTACTTC.

This chain connects TRBV6-6 to TRBJ1-2; 8 positions agree with TRBD1. Germline V lookup: CDR1 MNHNY, CDR2 SVGAGI (reference sequence). With V trimmed by 7 bases and J by 3 bases, 13 bases remained unmatched. The CDR3 is 16 amino acids. Here the CDR3 DNA reads TGTGCCAGCAACCCGGGACAGGCAAAACCCGACTATGGCTACACCTTC. Translated: CASNPGQAKPDYGYTF.

In this sample, this clonotype turned up a few times. The chain uses TRBV4-3 and TRBJ2-7; 9 nucleotides align to TRBD1. CDR1 LGHNA and CDR2 YSLEER come from the germline V gene. The length of the CDR3 is 16 residues. Trimming removed 1 base from V and 3 bases from J; junction bases left unmatched: 7. The CDR3 DNA reads as TGCGCCAGCAGCCAAGTAGTCGGGACAGGGAACTACGAGCAGTACTTC. It specifies CASSQVVGTGNYEQYF.

The rearrangement links TRBV28 to TRBJ1-2; perhaps TRBD1 as D (5 bases). The germline V gene encodes CDR1 MDHEN and CDR2 SYDVKM. V lost 7 bases, J lost 3 bases, and 15 bases lay in between. The CDR3 has 14 amino acids. The CDR3 loop reads CASTQTDPDYGYTF. CDR3 bases: TGTGCCAGCACCCAGACAGACCCCGACTATGGCTACACCTTC.

This clonotype has more than one count but fewer than ten. The rearrangement uses TRBV12-3 or TRBV12-4 and TRBJ1-2; no clear D gene. V was pared by 3 bases and J by 1 base, with 9 bases between. CDR3 size: 14 residues. The CDR3 region is CASSFVFSNYGYTF. CDR3 in DNA: TGTGCCAGCAGTTTCGTGTTCAGTAACTATGGCTACACCTTC.

The chain employs TRBV11-2 and TRBJ1-1; D gene uncertain. The germline CDR1 and CDR2 sequences are SGHAT and FQNNGV. The CDR3 totals 10 residues. The V and J ends lost 2 bases and 10 bases respectively, with 5 bases between them. In nucleotides, the CDR3 is TGTGCCAGCAGCTTATTCGGAGCTTTCTTT. Translation gives CASSLFGAFF. The full variable domain, in which reference TRBV11-2 and TRBJ1-1 provide the parts outside the CDR3, is EAGVAQSPRYKIIEKRQSVAFWCNPISGHATLYWYQQILGQGPKLLIQFQNNGVVDDSQLPKDRFSAERLKGVDSTLKIQPAKLEDSAVYLCASSLFGAFFGQGTRLTVV.